The entry below gives a single T cell receptor beta chain sequence along with its context. Its antigen is currently not known. No base quality information exists; no much larger clone differs at one position. The data belong to a study of blood T cell repertoires in COVID-19 (dated by TCRdb to 2018 to 2021). Concerning the study at large: The collaborator samples originated in the United States, Italy and Spain and spanned the acute and convalescent phases of COVID-19. A freely available public database, intended as a resource for researchers studying the immune response to SARS-CoV-2, is where the repertoires were released. Samples were obtained from the ongoing ImmuneRACE study (first 160 participants) and from some 1,200 subjects provided by 6 global collaborators. A de-identified subject ID, COVID-19 status, age in years and sex were almost always included in the sample metadata. Deeply sampled blood TCRbeta repertoires from subjects exposed to, actively infected with, or recovered from COVID-19 were included in the dataset. The material from the prospective study consisted of cDNA or gDNA derived from T cells, B-cell-depleted T cells, or PBMCs. Where HLA class I and class II types were available, the types were taken from metadata supplied by the sample provider, not from assay-based typing. What the study reported, not specific to this receptor: The quantity of clinical and demographic metadata differed by source and by participant and was supplied without curation.

Each collaborating institution followed its own protocols to collect whole blood in K2EDTA tubes. For TCRbeta analysis, collaborators shipped samples in one of three forms: frozen whole blood, isolated PBMCs, or DNA extracted from either of those sample types. TCRbeta CDR3 regions were amplified from genomic DNA by means of the immunoSEQ Assay, a bias-controlled multiplex PCR. The authors' pipeline ran thus. The number of nucleated cells in each sample was estimated from the amplification of reference gene primers within the assay. To quantify the absolute abundance of each unique TCRbeta CDR3 rearrangement, sequence reads were collapsed and filtered. For each sample, productive Simpson clonality was calculated by taking the square root of Simpson's diversity index across productive rearrangements. Sourced from immuneACCESS, this table was stored by TCRdb with only in-frame sequences that have V and J called. A share of the clones is absent; for the studies checked, an unresolved V gene accounts for under half, and the remainder has no known explanation. The V and J calls and clone size come from that table; D and trimming were worked out from the DNA. The sample table lists tens of thousands of clones, less than 75% of them with a count of one. Around 20% of the sample is in the top ten clones.

The receptor was derived from a woman aged 45-65 years with active or convalescent COVID-19. The specimen sequenced was peripheral blood.

The CDR3 in this case is CASSVDSGLVHTDTQYF. The nucleotide sequence reads as follows: TGTGCCAGCAGCGTAGATAGCGGGCTAGTACACACAGATACGCAGTATTTT. Recombination connected TRBV9 to TRBJ2-3; TRBD2 matches 7 bases in the middle. At the junction V is shortened by 0 bases and J by 2 bases; bases outside the gene matches: 9. Counted from cysteine to phenylalanine, this CDR3 has 17 amino acids. Kept here is only the CDR3 DNA, which spans 51 bases and is read in frame from base 1. CDR1 SGDLS and CDR2 YYNGEE are derived from the germline V gene.